A selection of T cell receptor beta chains follows, all from one sample in a study of cytomegalovirus exposure and HLA in healthy donors. Profiled with immunoSEQ multiplex PCR; TCRdb holds only in-frame clones, not every one. This sample has about 130,000 clones, with roughly 74% found just once. Sequencing was carried out using PBMCs. These receptors originate from a male donor in good health and CMV-seronegative. Each CDR3 is given with its conserved first and last residue. Fields, in order: V gene, clone size, J gene, D gene, CDR3 DNA, CDR3 protein. D genes are given only for firm matches. Clone sizes are given selectively: once, few, many, or a class where the clone is expanded.

TRBV6-1	.	TRBJ2-1	TRBD2	TGTGCCAGCGGGGGGGTTATTTTCAATGAGCAGTTCTTC	CASGGVIFNEQFF
TRBV7-2	.	TRBJ2-3	TRBD1	TGTGCCAGCAGCCTTGCGAGACAGGGGCATGATACGCAGTATTTT	CASSLARQGHDTQYF
TRBV11-2	.	TRBJ2-3	TRBD2	TGTGCCAGCAGCTTACAAGCGGGAGCGATTACAGATACGCAGTATTTT	CASSLQAGAITDTQYF
TRBV9	.	TRBJ2-3	TRBD2	TGTGCCAGCAGCGCACCCTCGCGGGGAGGGCCCTATAATACGCAGTATTTT	CASSAPSRGGPYNTQYF
TRBV28	.	TRBJ1-1	TRBD1	TGTGCCAGCGGGGGACAGGGGGCAGGGAACACTGAAGCTTTCTTT	CASGGQGAGNTEAFF
TRBV27	.	TRBJ1-1	.	TGTGCCAGCAGTTTACACAGGGTCGGCAGGAACACTGAAGCTTTCTTT	CASSLHRVGRNTEAFF
TRBV7-9	.	TRBJ1-1	.	TGTTCCAGCAACCTAGGGGACACTGAAGCTTTCTTT	CSSNLGDTEAFF
TRBV6-9	.	TRBJ2-7	TRBD1	TGTGCCAGCAGTTATCAGGGACAGGGAGGGCCCTACGAGCAGTACTTC	CASSYQGQGGPYEQYF
TRBV5-1	.	TRBJ2-5	TRBD2	TGCGCCAGCAAAAGCGGGAGCCTCGAGACCCAGTACTTC	CASKSGSLETQYF
TRBV28	once	TRBJ2-7	.	TGTGCCAGCAGTGGACAAAGCTACGAGCAGTACTTC	CASSGQSYEQYF
TRBV19	.	TRBJ2-3	TRBD1	TGTGCCAGTAGTCGGGACAGGGGGATCTATACGCAGTATTTT	CASSRDRGIYTQYF
TRBV7-9	.	TRBJ2-2	TRBD2	TGTGCCAGCAGCTTACCGCGGGAGAGGTTCACCGGGGAGCTGTTTTTT	CASSLPRERFTGELFF
TRBV5-4	.	TRBJ2-1	TRBD2	TGTGCCTGCTACTCTCCGGGACTAGACGGTGAGCAGTTCTTC	CACYSPGLDGEQFF
TRBV18	.	TRBJ2-1	TRBD2	TGTGCCAGCTCACTTGTGTCTAGCGGGGGGACCTACAATGAGCAGTTCTTC	CASSLVSSGGTYNEQFF
TRBV7-6	.	TRBJ2-4	.	TGTGCCAGCAGCTTAGGGACAGCAAACATTCAGTACTTC	CASSLGTANIQYF
TRBV5-1	.	TRBJ2-2	TRBD2	TGCGCCAGCAGCTGGACTAGCGGGGGGGAGCTGTTTTTT	CASSWTSGGELFF
TRBV27	.	TRBJ1-1	TRBD1	TGTGCCAGCAGTCCAGGACAGGGGGCCTTCAGCACTGAAGCTTTCTTT	CASSPGQGAFSTEAFF
TRBV27	.	TRBJ2-3	.	TGTGCCAGCACCCTCCGGAGGGAGTACGCAGATACGCAGTATTTT	CASTLRREYADTQYF
TRBV18	.	TRBJ1-1	TRBD1	TGTGCCAGCTCACCGTACAGGGGAAGGGAAACTGAAGCTTTCTTT	CASSPYRGRETEAFF
TRBV28	.	TRBJ1-5	.	TGTGCCAGTTTCAGGGGTTTCAATCAGCCCCAGCATTTT	CASFRGFNQPQHF
TRBV4-3	.	TRBJ1-3	.	TGCGCCAGCAGCCGCGGCGGGACGTACGCTGGAAACACCATATATTTT	CASSRGGTYAGNTIYF
TRBV9	few	TRBJ1-2	.	TGTGCCAGCAGCCCGGACAGCTATGGCTACACCTTC	CASSPDSYGYTF
TRBV13	.	TRBJ2-1	.	TGTGCCAGCAGCTTATCGCCAACATCAGGGTTGCAGTTCTTC	CASSLSPTSGLQFF
TRBV5-5	.	TRBJ2-1	.	TGTGCCAGCAGCTCCCGGTCTTCCTACAATGAGCAGTTCTTC	CASSSRSSYNEQFF
TRBV6-6	.	TRBJ2-6	TRBD1	TGTGCCCTAGGGGGCGGACCTGGGGCCAACGTCCTGACTTTC	CALGGGPGANVLTF
TRBV28	few	TRBJ2-7	TRBD1	TGTGCCAGCAGCCTTCTCCCGACAGGGGTGGTTGACTTC	CASSLLPTGVVDF
TRBV5-1	.	TRBJ1-2	TRBD1	TGCGCCAGCAGCTTACGGGACAGGATGGACTATGGCTACACCTTC	CASSLRDRMDYGYTF
TRBV28	.	TRBJ2-7	TRBD1	TGTGCCAGCAGTTTAGGACAGGCAGGCCACGAGCAGTACTTC	CASSLGQAGHEQYF
TRBV10-3	.	TRBJ2-1	TRBD2	TGTGCCACCGGGACTAGCGGGAACAATGAGCAGTTCTTC	CATGTSGNNEQFF
TRBV7-6	few	TRBJ1-1	.	TGTGCCAGCATGGTAACGGGCGGGGACACTGAAGCTTTCTTT	CASMVTGGDTEAFF
TRBV5-4	.	TRBJ2-3	TRBD2	TGTGCCAGCAGCGGGGGGCGTGTAGCGGGAGGCCGGGATACGCAGTATTTT	CASSGGRVAGGRDTQYF
TRBV6-5	.	TRBJ2-1	TRBD2	TGTGCCAGCAGCCTCGGGCTAGCGGGGGGGCTTGAGCAGTTCTTC	CASSLGLAGGLEQFF
TRBV2	.	TRBJ2-7	TRBD2	TGTGCCAGAAGGCTAGCGGACTCCTACGAGCAGTACTTC	CARRLADSYEQYF
TRBV7-9	.	TRBJ2-1	.	TGTGCCAGCAGCTTAGATGGGGGCGCCTACAATGAGCAGTTCTTC	CASSLDGGAYNEQFF
TRBV29-1	.	TRBJ1-1	.	TGCAGCGTTGAGGACGGGGTGAACACTGAAGCTTTCTTT	CSVEDGVNTEAFF
TRBV30	.	TRBJ2-2	TRBD1	TGTGCCTGGCAAGCCTTACAGGGGCACACCGGGGAGCTGTTTTTT	CAWQALQGHTGELFF
TRBV7-6	.	TRBJ2-2	TRBD2	TGTGCCAGCAGCTTAGGTTGGAGGCTAGCGGGCCCACCGAACACCGGGGAGCTGTTTTTT	CASSLGWRLAGPPNTGELFF
TRBV5-1	.	TRBJ2-2	.	TGCGCCAGCAGCTTGGCAACAGGGCCCGGGGAGCTGTTTTTT	CASSLATGPGELFF
TRBV5-1	.	TRBJ2-5	TRBD2	TGCGCCAGCAGCTTAGGGAGGGCGGGTGAGACCCAGTACTTC	CASSLGRAGETQYF
TRBV30	.	TRBJ1-1	.	TGTGCCTGGAGCGCCCTACAGGGAATTTCTGAAGCTTTCTTT	CAWSALQGISEAFF
TRBV2	.	TRBJ2-2	TRBD2	TGTGCCAGCAGTTCGGCGGCGGGAGTTCTCACCGGGGAGCTGTTTTTT	CASSSAAGVLTGELFF